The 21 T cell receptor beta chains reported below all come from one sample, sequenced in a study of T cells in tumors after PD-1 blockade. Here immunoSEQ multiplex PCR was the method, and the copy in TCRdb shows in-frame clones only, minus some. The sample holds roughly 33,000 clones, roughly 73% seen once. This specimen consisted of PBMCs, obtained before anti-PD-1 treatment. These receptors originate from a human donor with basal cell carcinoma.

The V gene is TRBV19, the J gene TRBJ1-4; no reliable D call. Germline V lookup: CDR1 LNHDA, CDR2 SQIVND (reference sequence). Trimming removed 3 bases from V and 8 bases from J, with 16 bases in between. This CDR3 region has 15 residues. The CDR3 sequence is CASSILPRGGEKLFF. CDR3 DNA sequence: TGTGCCAGTAGTATTCTTCCCCGCGGCGGCGAAAAACTGTTTTTT.

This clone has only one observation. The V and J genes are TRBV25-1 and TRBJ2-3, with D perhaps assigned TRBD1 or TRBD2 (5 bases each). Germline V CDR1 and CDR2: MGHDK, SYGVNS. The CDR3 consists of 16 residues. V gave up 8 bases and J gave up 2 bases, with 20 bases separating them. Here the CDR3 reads CASEPSGALSTDTQYF. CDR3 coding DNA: TGTGCCAGCGAACCTTCCGGGGCGCTTTCCACAGATACGCAGTATTTT.

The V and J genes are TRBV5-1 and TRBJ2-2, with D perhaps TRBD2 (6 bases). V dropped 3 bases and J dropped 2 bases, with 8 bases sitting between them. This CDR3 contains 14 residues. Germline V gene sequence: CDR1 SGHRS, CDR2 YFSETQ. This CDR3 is CASSSGSNTGELFF. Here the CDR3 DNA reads TGCGCCAGCAGCTCCGGGAGCAACACCGGGGAGCTGTTTTTT.

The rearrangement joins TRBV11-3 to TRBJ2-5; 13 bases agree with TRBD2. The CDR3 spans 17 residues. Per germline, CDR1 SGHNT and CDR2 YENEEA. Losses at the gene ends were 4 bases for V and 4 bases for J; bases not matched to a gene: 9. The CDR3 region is CASSSRTSGRGRETQYF. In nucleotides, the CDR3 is TGTGCCAGCAGCTCCAGGACTAGCGGGAGAGGTAGAGAGACCCAGTACTTC.

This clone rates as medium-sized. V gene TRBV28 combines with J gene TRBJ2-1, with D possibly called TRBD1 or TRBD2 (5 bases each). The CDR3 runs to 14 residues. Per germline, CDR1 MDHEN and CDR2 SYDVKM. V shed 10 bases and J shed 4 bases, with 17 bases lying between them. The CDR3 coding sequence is TGTGCCATCCAGACAGCGGTGGGTTACAATGAGCAGTTCTTC. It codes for CAIQTAVGYNEQFF.

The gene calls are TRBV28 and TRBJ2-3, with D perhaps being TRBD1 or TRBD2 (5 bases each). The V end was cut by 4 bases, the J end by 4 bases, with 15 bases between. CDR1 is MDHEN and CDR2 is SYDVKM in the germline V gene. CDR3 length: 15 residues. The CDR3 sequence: CASSSPGAASDTQYF. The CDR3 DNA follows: TGTGCCAGCAGTTCCCCCGGGGCGGCGTCAGATACGCAGTATTTT. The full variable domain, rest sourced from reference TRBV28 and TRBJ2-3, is DVKVTQSSRYLVKRTGEKVFLECVQDMDHENMFWYRQDPGLGLRLIYFSYDVKMKEKGDIPEGYSVSREKKERFSLILESASTNQTSMYLCASSSPGAASDTQYFGPGTRLTVL.

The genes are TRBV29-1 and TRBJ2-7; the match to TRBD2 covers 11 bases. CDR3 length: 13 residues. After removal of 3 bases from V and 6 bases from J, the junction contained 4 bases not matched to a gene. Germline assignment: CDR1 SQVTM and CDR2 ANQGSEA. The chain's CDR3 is CSVDTSGSGEQYF. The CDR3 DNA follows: TGCAGCGTTGACACTAGCGGGAGTGGCGAGCAGTACTTC.

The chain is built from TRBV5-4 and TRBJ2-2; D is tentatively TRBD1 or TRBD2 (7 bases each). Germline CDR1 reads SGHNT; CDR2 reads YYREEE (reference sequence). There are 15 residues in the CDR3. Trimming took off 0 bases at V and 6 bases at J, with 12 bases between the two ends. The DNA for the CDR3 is TGTGCCAGCAGCTTGGGACAGGGAGGGTCCGGGGAGCTGTTTTTT. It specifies CASSLGQGGSGELFF.

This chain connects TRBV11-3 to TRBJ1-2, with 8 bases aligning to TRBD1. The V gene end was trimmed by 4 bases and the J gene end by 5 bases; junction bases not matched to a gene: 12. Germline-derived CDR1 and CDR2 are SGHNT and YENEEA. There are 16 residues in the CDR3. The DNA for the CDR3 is TGTGCCAGCAGCTCAATGGACAGGGAAGGAATGTATGGCTACACCTTC. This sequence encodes CASSSMDREGMYGYTF. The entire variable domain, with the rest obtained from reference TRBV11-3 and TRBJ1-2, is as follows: EAGVVQSPRYKIIEKKQPVAFWCNPISGHNTLYWYLQNLGQGPELLIRYENEEAVDDSQLPKDRFSAERLKGVDSTLKIQPAELGDSAVYLCASSSMDREGMYGYTFGSGTRLTVV.

Here the CDR3 DNA reads TGTGCCAGCAGCTTTCGACTAGCGGGGGACAATGAGCAGTTCTTC. Residues: CASSFRLAGDNEQFF. V usage is TRBV11-1 and J usage is TRBJ2-1, with TRBD2 identical over 12 bases. CDR3 length equals 15 residues. J lost 5 bases, V lost 3 bases, and 2 bases had no gene match. Germline V gene sequence: CDR1 SGHAT, CDR2 FQDESV (reference sequence).

CDR3 sequence (DNA): TGTGCCAGCAGCGCTAGCGGGGGGGCGGCAGAGACCCAGTACTTC. Protein product: CASSASGGAAETQYF. The J gene is TRBJ2-5, the V gene TRBV9; 12 nucleotides agree with TRBD2. J was trimmed by 4 bases and V by 3 bases; bases with no gene match: 4. Germline CDR1 and CDR2: SGDLS and YYNGEE. The CDR3 spans 15 residues.

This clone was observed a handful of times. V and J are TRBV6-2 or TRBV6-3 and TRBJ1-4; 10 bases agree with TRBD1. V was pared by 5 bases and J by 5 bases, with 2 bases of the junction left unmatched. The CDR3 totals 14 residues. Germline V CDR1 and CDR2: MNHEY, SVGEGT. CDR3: CASSDRGQNEKLFF. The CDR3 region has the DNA TGTGCCAGCAGTGACAGGGGGCAAAATGAAAAACTGTTTTTT.

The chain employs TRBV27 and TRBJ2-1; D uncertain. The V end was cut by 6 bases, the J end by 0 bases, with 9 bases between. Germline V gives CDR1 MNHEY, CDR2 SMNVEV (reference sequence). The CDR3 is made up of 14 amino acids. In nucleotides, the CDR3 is TGTGCCAGCAGCGAGCGACCCTCCTACAATGAGCAGTTCTTC. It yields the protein CASSERPSYNEQFF.

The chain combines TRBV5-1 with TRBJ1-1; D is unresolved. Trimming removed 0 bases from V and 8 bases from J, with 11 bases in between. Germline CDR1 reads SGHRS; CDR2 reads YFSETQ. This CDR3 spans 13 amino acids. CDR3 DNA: TGCGCCAGCAGCTTGGAGTACCCAGAAGAAGCTTTCTTT. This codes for CASSLEYPEEAFF.

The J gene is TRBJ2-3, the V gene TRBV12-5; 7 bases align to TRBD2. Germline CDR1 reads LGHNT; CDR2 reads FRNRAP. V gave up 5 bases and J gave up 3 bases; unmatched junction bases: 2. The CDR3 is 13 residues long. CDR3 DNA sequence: TGTGCTAGTGGTGGCGGGGGAACAGATACGCAGTATTTT. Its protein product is CASGGGGTDTQYF.

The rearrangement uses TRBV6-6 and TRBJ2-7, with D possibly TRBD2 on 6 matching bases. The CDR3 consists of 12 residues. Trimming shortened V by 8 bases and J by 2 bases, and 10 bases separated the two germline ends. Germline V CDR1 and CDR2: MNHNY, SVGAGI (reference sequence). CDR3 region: CASRGGAYEQYF. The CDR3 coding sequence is TGTGCCAGCCGGGGCGGGGCCTACGAGCAGTACTTC.

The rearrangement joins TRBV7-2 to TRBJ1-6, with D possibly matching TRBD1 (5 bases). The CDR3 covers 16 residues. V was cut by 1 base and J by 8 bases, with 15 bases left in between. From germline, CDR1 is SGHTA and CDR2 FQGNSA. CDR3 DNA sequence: TGTGCCAGCAGCTTAGACTCAGGGAATGCGGATTCACCCCTCCACTTT. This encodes CASSLDSGNADSPLHF.

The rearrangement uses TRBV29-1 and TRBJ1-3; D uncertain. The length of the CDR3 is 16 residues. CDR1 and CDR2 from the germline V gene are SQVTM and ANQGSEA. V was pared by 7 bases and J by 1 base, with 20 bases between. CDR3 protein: CSALTWERGSGNTIYF. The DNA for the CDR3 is TGCAGCGCATTGACATGGGAAAGAGGGTCTGGAAACACCATATATTTT.

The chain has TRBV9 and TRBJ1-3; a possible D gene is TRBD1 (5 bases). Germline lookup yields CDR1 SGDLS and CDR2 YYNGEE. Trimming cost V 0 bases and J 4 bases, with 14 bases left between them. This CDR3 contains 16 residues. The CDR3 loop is CASSVGRSGAGNTIYF. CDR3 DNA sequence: TGTGCCAGCAGCGTAGGCCGTTCCGGGGCCGGAAACACCATATATTTT.

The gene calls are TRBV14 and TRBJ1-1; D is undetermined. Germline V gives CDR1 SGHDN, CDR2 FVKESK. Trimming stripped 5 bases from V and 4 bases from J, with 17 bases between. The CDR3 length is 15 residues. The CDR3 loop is CASSREPPPGTEAFF. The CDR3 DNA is TGTGCCAGCAGCAGGGAACCCCCCCCTGGCACTGAAGCTTTCTTT.

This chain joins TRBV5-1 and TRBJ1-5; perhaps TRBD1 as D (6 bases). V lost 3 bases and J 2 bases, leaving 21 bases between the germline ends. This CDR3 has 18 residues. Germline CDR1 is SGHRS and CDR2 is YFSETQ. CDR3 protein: CASSWGPAGRRGNQPQHF. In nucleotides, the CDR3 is TGCGCCAGCAGCTGGGGGCCGGCTGGGCGTAGGGGCAATCAGCCCCAGCATTTT. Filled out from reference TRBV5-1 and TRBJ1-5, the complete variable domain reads KAGVTQTPRYLIKTRGQQVTLSCSPISGHRSVSWYQQTPGQGLQFLFEYFSETQRNKGNFPGRFSGRQFSNSRSEMNVSTLELGDSALYLCASSWGPAGRRGNQPQHFGDGTRLSIL.